This TCR beta chain was observed in a study of shared T cell receptors in the human thymus. V shed 4 bases, J shed 1 base, and the junction held 7 bases outside the gene matches. This CDR3 spans 15 amino acids. CDR1 is SGHRS, CDR2 YFSETQ, per germline. Some clones are missing from TCRdb's copy, which holds only in-frame ones; the method was immunoSEQ multiplex PCR. The sample yields approximately 660,000 clones, approximately 87% seen once. This sample also belongs to another study, concerning human thymus T cells. That source notes: The thymus was resected at corrective cardiac surgery. Apparent skewing of V and J gene usage characterized both thymic and blood repertoires. Unrelated people showed highly overlapping thymic repertoires, related research reported.

The chain couples TRBV5-1 to TRBJ1-2; 7 bases fit TRBD1. Sequencing input: thymocytes. This TCR derives from a boy under three years old with a congenital heart defect. This CDR3 is CASSPRQGDNYGYTF. CDR3 coding DNA: TGCGCCAGCAGCCCCCGACAGGGAGATAACTATGGCTACACCTTC.